One sample yielded the 2 T cell receptor beta chains listed below, sequenced in a study of cytomegalovirus exposure and HLA in healthy donors. In the PCR, 60 Vbeta and 13 Jbeta primers were used. Here immunoSEQ multiplex PCR was the method, and the copy in TCRdb shows in-frame clones only, minus some. The table has about 130,000 clones, 70% to 90% seen once. Sample: PBMCs. The origin of the receptors is a woman aged 40-49 years in good health and CMV-seropositive.

A single count supports this clone. The rearrangement uses TRBV7-9 and TRBJ1-2, with 7 bases aligning to TRBD1. After removal of 4 bases from V and 4 bases from J, the junction contained 3 bases not matched to a gene. The CDR3 contains 13 residues. In germline, CDR1 is SEHNR, CDR2 FQNEAQ (reference sequence). In nucleotides, the CDR3 is TGTGCCAGCAGCTCCGGGACAGTCTATGGCTACACCTTC. It yields the protein CASSSGTVYGYTF.

The genes are TRBV7-9 and TRBJ1-1, with a possible D match to TRBD1 (6 bases). The ends were cut back, 1 base at V and 5 bases at J, with 11 bases in the middle. CDR1 SEHNR and CDR2 FQNEAQ come from the germline V gene (reference sequence). CDR3 size: 14 residues. Written as DNA, the CDR3 is TGTGCCAGCAGCTTAGTGGGGGCGCGGACTGAAGCTTTCTTT. Translation: CASSLVGARTEAFF.